Shown below are 23 T cell receptor beta chains from a single sample sequenced in a study of T cell repertoires in cytomegalovirus infection (dated 2019 in TCRdb). TCRdb names Illumina HiSeq 1500 as the instrument used. TCRdb reran the public reads through fastp at Q25 and MiXCR, keeping productive beta chains. Each entry merges the rows of one CDR3 protein and shows their most common DNA and genes. The sample table shows about 570,000 distinct CDR3 sequences, and around 40% are seen once. The ten largest clones represent around 46% of the sample. These receptors are not linked to any known antigen. The treatment or condition label, as the study defines it: in vitro stimulation with specific CMV peptide epitopes to enrich CMV-specific T cells. The sequenced sample was cultured PBMCs, obtained from culture after CMV antigen stimulation. The receptors here all came from a human donor in good health (CMV status not recorded). Some clones in this sample may be carry-over from other donors' samples.

The rearrangement joins TRBV28 to TRBJ1-4, with D possibly being TRBD1 (5 bases). Trimming took off 7 bases at V and 8 bases at J, with 17 bases between the two ends. Germline V gene lookup returns CDR1 MDHEN and CDR2 SYDVKM. The CDR3 spans 14 residues. The CDR3 DNA sequence: TGTGCCAGCAACCCTAGGGGTTTCCGCGAAAAACTGTTTTTT. It specifies CASNPRGFREKLFF.

The chain links TRBV10-3 to TRBJ2-5; 9 bases line up with TRBD1. The CDR3 is 14 amino acids. With V trimmed by 9 bases and J by 0 bases, 5 bases remained unmatched. CDR1 is ENHRY, CDR2 SYGVKD, per germline. The CDR3 here is CAIKTGGNQETQYF. DNA for the CDR3: TGTGCCATAAAGACAGGGGGGAACCAAGAGACCCAGTACTTC.

This clonotype was seen only a few times. The rearrangement links TRBV10-3 to TRBJ2-5; a weak D match, TRBD2 (6 bases). The length of the CDR3 is 13 residues. Germline-derived CDR1 and CDR2 are ENHRY and SYGVKD. With 6 bases removed from V and 5 bases from J, the gap between germline ends came to 13 bases. The CDR3 DNA follows: TGTGCCATCAGGACCCCTGGGGGGGAGACCCAGTACTTC. Translating gives CAIRTPGGETQYF.

The table lists this clonotype with a few counts. J is TRBJ2-7 and V is TRBV12-3 or TRBV12-4, with D unclear. V dropped 5 bases and J dropped 3 bases, with 11 bases sitting between them. The CDR3 is 13 residues long. The CDR3 DNA reads as TGTGCCAGCAGTCCCCGTGGGATCTACGAGCAGTACTTC. Translating gives CASSPRGIYEQYF.

The V gene is TRBV25-1, the J gene TRBJ2-1, with 10 bases fitting TRBD2. The CDR3 contains 14 residues. Germline assignment: CDR1 MGHDK and CDR2 SYGVNS. After removal of 7 bases from V and 4 bases from J, the junction contained 4 bases not matched to a gene. The CDR3 region is CASKERGGYNEQFF. The CDR3 nucleotides are TGTGCCAGCAAGGAGCGGGGGGGATACAATGAGCAGTTCTTC.

This clonotype was observed many times. The V and J genes are TRBV27 and TRBJ2-3; D perhaps matches TRBD1 (6 bases). The CDR3 contains 19 residues. Germline V gives CDR1 MNHEY, CDR2 SMNVEV (reference sequence). Deletions cut 3 bases from V and 1 base from J, with 23 bases between. CDR3 bases: TGTGCCAGCAGTTTGAAGAAACTTTACAGGGTCGGTGGCACAGATACGCAGTATTTT. Protein sequence: CASSLKKLYRVGGTDTQYF.

The rearrangement uses TRBV25-1 and TRBJ2-7; D is possibly TRBD1 (6 bases). The CDR3 is 13 amino acids. From germline, CDR1 is MGHDK and CDR2 SYGVNS. V was pared by 4 bases and J by 9 bases, with 16 bases between. CDR3 coding DNA: TGTGCCAGCAGTGCAGGGGCCTATACCGGGCAGTACTTC. This sequence encodes CASSAGAYTGQYF.

This clonotype has a count of ten or more. The CDR3 bases are TGTGCCAGCAGCTTGCGCGGGATCCGCACAGATACGCAGTATTTT. Protein: CASSLRGIRTDTQYF. This chain uses TRBV7-2 with TRBJ2-3; maybe TRBD2 (6 bases). The germline V gene has CDR1 SGHTA and CDR2 FQGNSA. The CDR3 has 15 residues. Trimming shortened V by 3 bases and J by 1 base, and 11 bases separated the two germline ends.

The chain joins TRBV20-1 to TRBJ2-5, with 13 bases fitting TRBD2. Germline-derived CDR1 and CDR2 are DFQATT and SNEGSKA (reference sequence). After removal of 0 bases from V and 4 bases from J, the junction contained 11 bases not matched to a gene. The CDR3 spans 18 residues. This CDR3 reads CSAREGLAGAQFTETQYF. The DNA for the CDR3 is TGCAGTGCTAGAGAAGGACTAGCGGGGGCTCAGTTCACAGAGACCCAGTACTTC.

To note about this clonotype: Since a much larger clone is just one base distant, this may be a read error. CDR3 sequence reads: CASCYQRADTQYF. CDR3 bases: TGTGCCAGCTGCTACCAGCGGGCAGATACGCAGTATTTT. The J gene is TRBJ2-3, the V gene TRBV7-2; possible D gene TRBD2, 6 bases. The ends were cut back, 8 bases at V and 4 bases at J, with 13 bases in the middle. Germline V gene data show CDR1 as SGHTA and CDR2 as FQGNSA. The CDR3 consists of 13 residues. Variable domain in full (rest from reference TRBV7-2 and TRBJ2-3): GAGVSQSPSNKVTEKGKDVELRCDPISGHTALYWYRQSLGQGLEFLIYFQGNSAPDKSGLPSDRFSAERTGGSVSTLTIQRTQQEDSAVYLCASCYQRADTQYFGPGTRLTVL.

The sample holds a few counts of this clonotype. The chain combines TRBV7-7 with TRBJ2-1; 8 bases fit TRBD2. The J segment lost 4 bases and the V segment lost 4 bases, leaving 9 bases of the junction unmatched. CDR3 length: 16 residues. CDR1 and CDR2 (germline): SSHAT, FNYEAQ (reference sequence). CDR3 nucleotides: TGTGCCAGCAGCTGGGGAGCGGGAGCGGCATACAATGAGCAGTTCTTC. It specifies CASSWGAGAAYNEQFF.

This clonotype was seen only a few times. V gene TRBV7-8 combines with J gene TRBJ2-5, with D tentatively TRBD2 (6 bases). The CDR3 loop spans 14 amino acids. Germline-derived CDR1 and CDR2 are SGHVS and FQNEAQ. Trimming left V 2 bases short and J 1 base short, with 8 bases between. CDR3 nucleotide sequence: TGTGCCAGCAGCTTAAGGGACTCCCAAGAGACCCAGTACTTC. Its translation: CASSLRDSQETQYF.

This chain uses TRBV7-6 with TRBJ2-2; unclear D gene. V was pared by 5 bases and J by 2 bases, with 18 bases between. The CDR3 is 17 residues long. Germline CDR1 and CDR2: SGHVS and FNYEAQ. CDR3 protein: CASSPRRSETNTGELFF. CDR3 bases: TGTGCCAGCAGCCCCCGTAGGTCGGAGACTAACACCGGGGAGCTGTTTTTT.

This clonotype was found many times. This chain links TRBV7-2 with TRBJ1-2; D unclear. Looked up from germline, CDR1 is SGHTA and CDR2 is FQGNSA. The V gene lost 0 bases and the J gene lost 0 bases, with 8 bases spanning the gap. The CDR3 spans 15 residues. As DNA, the CDR3 is TGTGCCAGCAGCTTAGCAGTAACAGCTAACTATGGCTACACCTTC. Translated, it gives CASSLAVTANYGYTF.

There are a few counts of this clonotype. This chain connects TRBV7-6 to TRBJ2-7; 8 nucleotides line up with TRBD1. This CDR3 region has 15 residues. The ends lost 2 bases at V and 3 bases at J; junction bases unmatched: 6. Germline CDR1 is SGHVS and CDR2 is FNYEAQ. This CDR3 is CASSLSGGANYEQYF. The CDR3 nucleotides are TGTGCCAGCAGCTTATCAGGGGGCGCCAACTACGAGCAGTACTTC.

This clonotype was counted at least ten times. The J gene is TRBJ1-2, the V gene TRBV5-1, with 7 bases fitting TRBD1. The CDR3 is made up of 13 amino acids. CDR1 and CDR2 (germline): SGHRS, YFSETQ. The V gene end was trimmed by 4 bases and the J gene end by 4 bases; junction bases not matched to a gene: 4. The DNA for the CDR3 is TGCGCCAGCAGCCTGGACAGGACCTATGGCTACACCTTC. Translation gives CASSLDRTYGYTF.

This clonotype was counted a few times. This chain connects TRBV18 to TRBJ1-6; D is undetermined. The CDR3 covers 13 residues. Germline V gene data show CDR1 as KGHSH and CDR2 as LQKENI. Trimming cost V 3 bases and J 7 bases, with 7 bases left between them. CDR3: CASSPPRNSPLHF. The CDR3 nucleotides read TGTGCCAGCTCACCCCCAAGGAATTCACCCCTCCACTTT. Supplemented by reference TRBV18 and TRBJ1-6, the full variable domain reads NAGVMQNPRHLVRRRGQEARLRCSPMKGHSHVYWYRQLPEEGLKFMVYLQKENIIDESGMPKERFSAEFPKEGPSILRIQQVVRGDSAAYFCASSPPRNSPLHFGNGTRLTVT.

This chain links TRBV5-1 with TRBJ1-6; no definite D call. V was shortened by 0 bases and J by 7 bases, with 8 bases between the two germline ends. This CDR3 region has 14 residues. Germline-derived CDR1 and CDR2 are SGHRS and YFSETQ. The CDR3 loop is CASSLEQRNSPLHF. CDR3 bases: TGCGCCAGCAGCTTGGAACAGAGGAATTCACCCCTCCACTTT.

The V gene is TRBV27, the J gene TRBJ2-2; D might be TRBD1 (5 bases). CDR1 MNHEY and CDR2 SMNVEV come from the germline V gene (reference sequence). V was pared by 4 bases and J by 1 base, with 10 bases between. This CDR3 spans 15 amino acids. The CDR3 nucleotides are TGTGCCAGCAGTTGGGGCTGGATGAACACCGGGGAGCTGTTTTTT. Its protein is CASSWGWMNTGELFF.

With regard to this clonotype: A read error may produce the germline difference seen at one junction end. The chain is built from TRBV6-1 and TRBJ1-1; unclear D gene. Germline loops: CDR1 MNHNS, CDR2 SASEGT. This CDR3 comprises 12 residues. CDR3 DNA sequence: TGTGCCAGCAGTCCAGATTCAACTGCCTTTTTTTTT. This encodes CASSPDSTAFFF.

V usage is TRBV14 and J usage is TRBJ2-7, with D tentatively TRBD1 or TRBD2 (5 bases each). The CDR3 extends over 14 amino acids. Trimming stripped 6 bases from V and 7 bases from J, with 19 bases between. Germline CDR1 and CDR2: SGHDN and FVKESK. In DNA form, the CDR3 reads TGTGCCAGCAGTATGGGACGGCTTACTGGGGAGCAGTACTTC. It specifies CASSMGRLTGEQYF. The whole variable domain, remainder taken from reference TRBV14 and TRBJ2-7, is EAGVTQFPSHSVIEKGQTVTLRCDPISGHDNLYWYRRVMGKEIKFLLHFVKESKQDESGMPNNRFLAERTGGTYSTLKVQPAELEDSGVYFCASSMGRLTGEQYFGPGTRLTVT.

The rearrangement links TRBV7-2 to TRBJ2-1, with 9 bases that match TRBD2. CDR1 is SGHTA, CDR2 FQGNSA, per germline. The ends lost 4 bases at V and 7 bases at J; junction bases unmatched: 8. The CDR3 contains 15 residues. The CDR3 coding sequence is TGTGCCAGCAGCTATAGCGGGAGTGGGGGGAATGAGCAGTTCTTC. Amino acid sequence: CASSYSGSGGNEQFF.

A few counts support this clonotype. The chain recombines TRBV7-8 with TRBJ1-5; no clear D. The ends were cut back, 1 base at V and 9 bases at J, with 16 bases in the middle. Germline assignment: CDR1 SGHVS and CDR2 FQNEAQ. The length of the CDR3 is 15 residues. CDR3 nucleotide sequence: TGTGCCAGCAGCTTAGATCTCCTGGGCGATCGGCCCCAGCATTTT. This encodes CASSLDLLGDRPQHF.